The 20 T cell receptor beta chains given below trace back to one sample, sequenced in a study of blood T cell repertoires in COVID-19 (dated by TCRdb to 2020 to 2022). The library relied on the immunoSEQ multiplex PCR assay. Drawn from immuneACCESS, this table holds only the in-frame rearrangements with V and J called that TCRdb kept. Clones are partly lost; checked studies trace under half to an unresolved V gene and leave the rest unexplained. Within this sample are roughly 100,000 clones, with roughly 83% of them counted one time only. The ten largest clones capture 3% to 4% of the sample. Sequenced sample: peripheral blood. The source of these receptors is a woman at least 80 years old with active or convalescent COVID-19.

The rearrangement uses TRBV9 and TRBJ1-5; 9 bases agree with TRBD1. Trimming cost V 3 bases and J 0 bases; bases outside gene matches: 4. This CDR3 is built from 16 residues. Germline lookup yields CDR1 SGDLS and CDR2 YYNGEE. The CDR3 loop is CASSAGTGFSNQPQHF. The CDR3 DNA follows: TGTGCCAGCAGCGCGGGGACAGGGTTTAGCAATCAGCCCCAGCATTTT.

This rearrangement joins TRBV28 to TRBJ1-3, with a tentative D call TRBD1 (5 bases). Trimming cost V 4 bases and J 8 bases, with 18 bases left between them. The germline V gene has CDR1 MDHEN and CDR2 SYDVKM. CDR3 length equals 15 residues. This CDR3 reads CASSSPRGTRDTIYF. In DNA, the CDR3 is TGTGCCAGCAGTTCCCCCCGGGGGACTAGAGACACCATATATTTT.

This chain connects TRBV6-1 to TRBJ1-1; D remains unclear. This CDR3 is 12 amino acids long. The germline gives CDR1 MNHNS, CDR2 SASEGT. V lost 2 bases to trimming and J lost 7 bases, with 8 bases between them. DNA of the CDR3: TGTGCCAGCAGTGAACTACGGAGTGAAGCTTTCTTT. Its protein product is CASSELRSEAFF.

This clone was observed once. This chain links TRBV6-6 with TRBJ2-7; 8 positions agree with TRBD1. Unmatched junction bases numbered 11, after V lost 5 bases and J lost 5 bases. Germline V gene lookup returns CDR1 MNHNY and CDR2 SVGAGI (reference sequence). This CDR3 has 15 residues. The CDR3 is CASSLGQGRLHEQYF. The CDR3 DNA sequence: TGTGCCAGCAGTCTAGGACAGGGAAGGCTCCACGAGCAGTACTTC.

The CDR3 DNA follows: TGTGCCAGTAGTATAGCTAGCGGGGAAATCTACGAGCAGTACTTC. Protein: CASSIASGEIYEQYF. J is TRBJ2-7 and V is TRBV19; 9 bases match TRBD2. The CDR3 totals 15 residues. Losses at the gene ends were 1 base for V and 3 bases for J; bases not matched to a gene: 4. Germline V gene sequence: CDR1 LNHDA, CDR2 SQIVND (reference sequence).

This rearrangement joins TRBV28 to TRBJ1-1; D might be TRBD1 (5 bases). Trimming stripped 4 bases from V and 3 bases from J, with 15 bases between. Germline assignment: CDR1 MDHEN and CDR2 SYDVKM. The CDR3 runs to 15 residues. CDR3 region: CASSSSRVGDTEAFF. In nucleotides, the CDR3 is TGTGCCAGCAGTTCGTCCAGGGTAGGAGACACTGAAGCTTTCTTT.

Here the CDR3 reads CASSRTTSGTYEQYF. The CDR3 DNA is TGTGCCAGCAGTCGTACGACTAGCGGAACTTACGAGCAGTACTTC. This sequence joins TRBV6-2 or TRBV6-3 and TRBJ2-7, with 9 bases lining up with TRBD2. This CDR3 spans 15 amino acids. V lost 5 bases to trimming and J lost 4 bases; unmatched junction nucleotides: 9. Germline V CDR1 and CDR2: MNHEY, SVGEGT.

J is TRBJ1-6 and V is TRBV9; D is uncertain. Trimming stripped 3 bases from V and 2 bases from J, with 15 bases between. The CDR3 runs to 17 residues. Germline values: CDR1 SGDLS, CDR2 YYNGEE. CDR3 coding DNA: TGTGCCAGCAGCGCTCGGTCTGGGAGCGCCTATAATTCACCCCTCCACTTT. Its protein product is CASSARSGSAYNSPLHF.

The rearrangement uses TRBV9 and TRBJ2-5; D not resolved. Trimming stripped 2 bases from V and 7 bases from J, with 15 bases between. Looked up from germline, CDR1 is SGDLS and CDR2 is YYNGEE. The CDR3 sequence is 14 residues long. The CDR3 reads CASSVEVGMATQYF. The DNA of the CDR3 is TGTGCCAGCAGCGTCGAGGTTGGCATGGCGACCCAGTACTTC.

The J gene is TRBJ1-1, the V gene TRBV6-5; 7 nucleotides match TRBD1. There are 12 residues in the CDR3. With V trimmed by 6 bases and J by 5 bases, 3 bases remained unmatched. CDR1 is MNHEY and CDR2 is SVGAGI in the germline V gene. The CDR3 spells CASRTGRTEAFF. CDR3 coding DNA: TGTGCCAGCAGGACAGGGAGGACTGAAGCTTTCTTT.

The chain carries TRBV30 and TRBJ2-7; a weak D match, TRBD2 (5 bases). There are 15 residues in the CDR3. Germline-derived CDR1 and CDR2 are GTSNPN and SVGIG (reference sequence). V was pared by 2 bases and J by 3 bases, with 17 bases between. The CDR3 reads CAWSSQGLNSYEQYF. The CDR3 DNA sequence: TGTGCCTGGAGTTCCCAAGGACTCAACAGCTACGAGCAGTACTTC.

The chain links TRBV21-1 to TRBJ2-2; the table's D call of TRBD2 was not tested on the DNA. TRBV21-1 is termed a pseudogene. There are 18 residues in the CDR3. The CDR3, as DNA: TGTGCCACTACCCAACCGGGGACTAGCGGGCAACTCACCGGGGAGCTGTTTTTT. As protein: CATTQPGTSGQLTGELFF.

The V gene is TRBV20-1, the J gene TRBJ2-3; D gene unclear. Germline CDR1 is DFQATT and CDR2 is SNEGSKA (reference sequence). CDR3 length: 13 residues. Trimming cost V 3 bases and J 2 bases, with 9 bases left between them. The CDR3 coding sequence is TGCAGTGCTAGTTACCAGTACACAGATACGCAGTATTTT. Translation: CSASYQYTDTQYF.

Points on this clone: Other nucleotide sequences in the sample specify the same CDR3. The chain recombines TRBV5-5 with TRBJ1-5; D gene ambiguous. There are 14 residues in the CDR3. CDR1 SGHKS and CDR2 YYEKEE come from the germline V gene (reference sequence). Trimming took 0 bases from V and 2 from J, leaving 6 bases between them. This chain's CDR3 is CASSLEGGNQPQHF. The CDR3 DNA reads TGTGCCAGCAGCTTGGAGGGAGGCAATCAGCCCCAGCATTTT.

This chain connects TRBV4-1 to TRBJ1-4, with D possibly TRBD1 on 5 matching bases. The CDR3 sequence is 15 residues long. V lost 4 bases to trimming and J lost 4 bases, with 13 bases between them. Per germline, CDR1 MGHRA and CDR2 YSYEKL. The DNA of the CDR3 is TGCGCCAGCAGCCCAGGGTCAGGTCGTAATGAAAAACTGTTTTTT. Protein sequence: CASSPGSGRNEKLFF.

J is TRBJ2-2 and V is TRBV11-2, with 9 nucleotides matching TRBD1. Germline loops: CDR1 SGHAT, CDR2 FQNNGV. The CDR3 covers 15 residues. V dropped 6 bases and J dropped 5; count of bases not matched to a gene: 7. For the CDR3, the DNA is TGTGCCAGCAGTCGAACAGGGGGCGGAACCGGGGAGCTGTTTTTT. Its protein is CASSRTGGGTGELFF.

In this sample, this clone turned up once. This chain connects TRBV2 to TRBJ1-2; weak D call: TRBD1 (5 bases). From germline, CDR1 is SNHLY and CDR2 FYNNEI. Trimming took off 4 bases at V and 1 base at J, with 10 bases between the two ends. This CDR3 is 14 amino acids long. The CDR3 region has the DNA TGTGCCAGCAGTGGGCAGGGAGGTAACTATGGCTACACCTTC. Amino acids: CASSGQGGNYGYTF.

This sequence joins TRBV28 and TRBJ1-2; TRBD1 matches 10 bases. The trim removed 6 bases at V and 9 bases at J, leaving 10 bases unmatched. The CDR3 contains 14 residues. Germline-derived CDR1 and CDR2 are MDHEN and SYDVKM. CDR3 sequence (DNA): TGTGCCAGCAGCCCCGGGACAGGGGTTAGGCGCTACACCTTC. As protein: CASSPGTGVRRYTF.

The table lists this clone with a count of one. The chain uses TRBV5-1 and TRBJ1-1; the match to TRBD1 covers 7 bases. V shed 3 bases, J shed 6 bases, and the junction held 11 bases outside the gene matches. Germline V gene sequence: CDR1 SGHRS, CDR2 YFSETQ. The CDR3 runs to 15 residues. CDR3 sequence reads: CASSWADRSESEAFF. Here the CDR3 DNA reads TGCGCCAGCAGCTGGGCGGACAGGTCGGAGTCTGAAGCTTTCTTT.

The V call is TRBV4-3, the J call TRBJ1-6; 7 bases align to TRBD1. There are 16 residues in the CDR3. The junction had 6 bases not matched to a gene; V was cut back by 3 bases and J by 4 bases. Germline lookup yields CDR1 LGHNA and CDR2 YSLEER. In DNA form, the CDR3 reads TGCGCCAGCAGCCAGAGACAGGGTTCTTATAATTCACCCCTCCACTTT. Protein product: CASSQRQGSYNSPLHF.